This TCR beta chain was identified during a study of OX40 agonist ivuxolimab in advanced cancers. Study-wide context: Participants averaged roughly 60 years of age (range roughly 23 to 80) and were less than 85% male. Study-level results: Doses of 0.1 to 3.0 mg/kg were accompanied by clonal expansion of CD4+ and CD8+ blood T cells by week 6.

Germline CDR1 reads KGHSH; CDR2 reads LQKENI. This CDR3 region has 14 residues. V shed 4 bases and J shed 7 bases, with 16 bases lying between them. Remarks on this clone: Antigen unknown.

Sequencing used immunoSEQ multiplex PCR; TCRdb keeps in-frame clones, though not all of them. The sample yields 80,000 to 95,000 clones, 70% to 90% seen once. This specimen consisted of CD4+ or CD8+ T cells sorted from blood, obtained in a trial of the OX40 agonist ivuxolimab. V gene TRBV18 combines with J gene TRBJ1-2; tentatively, D is TRBD1 (6 bases). This sequence was found in an adult with an advanced solid tumor such as melanoma, head and neck, liver or kidney cancer. CDR3 region: CASSQQDSRGGYTF. The CDR3 DNA is TGTGCCAGCTCACAGCAGGACAGTCGCGGTGGCTACACCTTC.